The 29 T cell receptor beta chains presented below share a single source sample, sequenced in a study of T cells in Graves' hyperthyroidism and ophthalmopathy. The investigators amplified TCR beta CDR3 regions from RNA transcripts. With the HTBI primer set, the TCR CDR3 went through a first round of RT-PCR. Via MiXCR, TCRdb re-called the multiplex PCR reads, giving one row per CDR3 protein. The sample contains about 420,000 distinct CDR3 sequences, approximately 14% of which appear only once. Specimen: blood. These receptors were collected from a woman under 30 with Graves' hyperthyroidism.

The chain has TRBV4-1 and TRBJ2-1, with 7 bases identical to TRBD2. Germline loops: CDR1 MGHRA, CDR2 YSYEKL. After removal of 1 base from V and 9 bases from J, the junction contained 6 bases not matched to a gene. The CDR3 totals 14 residues. The CDR3 reads CASSQVPREGEQFF. The CDR3 coding sequence is TGCGCCAGCAGCCAAGTCCCGAGGGAGGGTGAGCAGTTCTTC.

This chain connects TRBV7-2 to TRBJ1-2, with TRBD1 matching over 9 bases. Germline values: CDR1 SGHTA, CDR2 FQGNSA. V trimming: 4 bases; J trimming: 7 bases; junction bases outside the gene matches: 13. This CDR3 is built from 16 residues. CDR3 bases: TGTGCCAGCAGCTACTTTAATCGGGACAGGGCGTTTGGCTACACCTTC. This gives the protein CASSYFNRDRAFGYTF.

Many counts were recorded for this clonotype. This chain joins TRBV7-2 and TRBJ1-5; D not resolved. The CDR3 is 13 amino acids. The germline gives CDR1 SGHTA, CDR2 FQGNSA. The ends were cut back, 1 base at V and 4 bases at J, with 5 bases in the middle. The CDR3 spells CASSLDRNQPQHF. The CDR3 DNA is TGTGCCAGCAGCTTAGACCGGAATCAGCCCCAGCATTTT.

The chain couples TRBV27 to TRBJ1-2, with 11 bases matching TRBD1. This CDR3 spans 19 amino acids. Germline CDR1 reads MNHEY; CDR2 reads SMNVEV (reference sequence). V gave up 3 bases and J gave up 4 bases; unmatched junction bases: 16. DNA of the CDR3: TGTGCCAGCAGTTTGGTCAGAAGGACAGGGGGCAAATTTAGCTATGGCTACACCTTC. This codes for CASSLVRRTGGKFSYGYTF.

CDR3 loop: CASSEKTANTEAFF. The CDR3 coding sequence is TGTGCCAGCAGTGAAAAGACAGCCAACACTGAAGCTTTCTTT. The rearrangement joins TRBV6-1 to TRBJ1-1; D is perhaps TRBD1 (5 bases). This CDR3 has 14 residues. With 2 bases removed from V and 2 bases from J, the gap between germline ends came to 9 bases. Looked up from germline, CDR1 is MNHNS and CDR2 is SASEGT.

This clonotype was found many times. V and J are TRBV2 and TRBJ1-5; possibly TRBD1 for D (6 bases). Germline CDR1 and CDR2: SNHLY and FYNNEI. CDR3 length equals 17 residues. V was clipped by 6 bases and J by 3 bases, with 21 bases between them. CDR3 amino acids: CASSDPSGGADNQPQHF. CDR3 nucleotide sequence: TGTGCCAGCAGCGACCCCTCCGGGGGCGCCGACAATCAGCCCCAGCATTTT.

The table lists this clonotype with many counts. This chain links TRBV7-2 with TRBJ2-5; possibly TRBD2 for D (6 bases). CDR3 length: 17 residues. Per the germline V gene, CDR1 is SGHTA and CDR2 is FQGNSA. V gave up 6 bases and J gave up 0 bases, with 20 bases separating them. The CDR3 DNA reads as TGTGCCAGCAGTTTCGGTGGGGGGACCCTTAACCAAGAGACCCAGTACTTC. Protein product: CASSFGGGTLNQETQYF.

This clonotype was seen a few times. This sequence joins TRBV28 and TRBJ2-5, with TRBD2 matching 9 bases. The CDR3 has 15 amino acids. Per germline, CDR1 MDHEN and CDR2 SYDVKM. With V trimmed by 6 bases and J by 6 bases, 11 bases remained unmatched. The CDR3 region is CASRGDSGSGQTQYF. DNA of the CDR3: TGTGCCAGCAGGGGGGATAGCGGGAGTGGGCAGACCCAGTACTTC.

The chain combines TRBV7-2 with TRBJ2-7; a weak D match, TRBD2 (6 bases). The CDR3 is 14 amino acids. V lost 3 bases and J 7 bases, leaving 16 bases between the germline ends. Germline values: CDR1 SGHTA, CDR2 FQGNSA. The CDR3 DNA is TGTGCCAGCAGCTTGACTAGGATTACGGGAGAGCAGTACTTC. Encoded protein: CASSLTRITGEQYF.

Remarks on this clonotype: A single base separates this from a much larger clone, so it may be a read error. The chain couples TRBV27 to TRBJ2-3; D remains unclear. The J call may be mistaken, given a closer DNA end match to TRBJ1-5. Germline values: CDR1 MNHEY, CDR2 SMNVEV (reference sequence). The CDR3 spans 14 residues. The CDR3 loop is CASSQSTHPSTQHF. CDR3 nucleotide sequence: TGTGCCAGCAGCCAATCTACACACCCGAGTACGCAGCATTTT.

This clonotype came up many times. This sequence joins TRBV2 and TRBJ2-5, with a tentative D call TRBD2 (7 bases). The CDR3 sequence is 16 residues long. Germline-derived CDR1 and CDR2 are SNHLY and FYNNEI. Deletions cut 8 bases from V and 7 bases from J, with 26 bases between. CDR3 DNA: TGTGCCAGCGGGGAATTGGGGGGCCCAGCGGGGCGGACCCAGTACTTC. Encoded protein: CASGELGGPAGRTQYF.

This clonotype occurred many times. The chain's CDR3 is CASSLEVGGYEQYF. CDR3 nucleotides: TGCGCCAGCAGCTTGGAGGTCGGGGGTTACGAGCAGTACTTC. J is TRBJ2-7 and V is TRBV5-1, with D possibly being TRBD2 (6 bases). V dropped 0 bases and J dropped 4 bases, with 11 bases sitting between them. This CDR3 is 14 amino acids long. CDR1 SGHRS and CDR2 YFSETQ come from the germline V gene.

In its sample, this clonotype was seen many times. The chain joins TRBV2 to TRBJ2-7, with D possibly TRBD2 on 6 matching bases. Germline CDR1 SNHLY, CDR2 FYNNEI. V dropped 6 bases and J dropped 3 bases, with 18 bases sitting between them. The length of the CDR3 is 15 residues. CDR3 DNA: TGTGCCAGCAGGGACTACACTTCCCCCATCTACGAGCAGTACTTC. It is translated as CASRDYTSPIYEQYF.

This clonotype was counted ten times or more. This chain links TRBV2 with TRBJ2-3, with a weak D call TRBD1 (5 bases). This CDR3 spans 13 amino acids. The germline gives CDR1 SNHLY, CDR2 FYNNEI. Trimming removed 10 bases from V and 2 bases from J, with 13 bases in between. The DNA for the CDR3 is TGTGCCACGCAGGCAGGGATCACAGATACGCAGTATTTT. Protein: CATQAGITDTQYF.

Many counts were recorded for this clonotype. The CDR3 sequence: CASSLPGGSYEQYF. Written as DNA, the CDR3 is TGTGCCAGCAGTTTACCAGGGGGCTCCTACGAGCAGTACTTC. This chain links TRBV28 with TRBJ2-7, with 7 bases matching TRBD1. The CDR3 length is 14 residues. Germline V gene data show CDR1 as MDHEN and CDR2 as SYDVKM. Losses at the gene ends were 2 bases for V and 0 bases for J; bases not matched to a gene: 1.

At least ten counts were recorded for this clonotype. V and J are TRBV5-1 and TRBJ2-3; D is perhaps TRBD2 (5 bases). From germline, CDR1 is SGHRS and CDR2 YFSETQ. Trimming removed 5 bases at V and 2 bases at J, with 12 bases between. The CDR3 covers 14 residues. CDR3 region: CASRVDFSTDTQYF. CDR3 sequence (DNA): TGCGCCAGCAGGGTGGACTTTTCCACAGATACGCAGTATTTT.

Notes on this clonotype: A single base separates this from a much larger clone, so it may be a read error. This chain uses TRBV28 with TRBJ1-1; D call uncertain. This CDR3 has 14 amino acids. The germline CDR1 and CDR2 sequences are MDHEN and SYDVKM. The CDR3 loop reads CASSLWAENAEAFF. CDR3 coding DNA: TGTGCCAGCAGTTTATGGGCAGAGAACGCTGAAGCTTTCTTT. Variable domain in full (rest from reference TRBV28 and TRBJ1-1): DVKVTQSSRYLVKRTGEKVFLECVQDMDHENMFWYRQDPGLGLRLIYFSYDVKMKEKGDIPEGYSVSREKKERFSLILESASTNQTSMYLCASSLWAENAEAFFGQGTRLTVV.

This chain connects TRBV29-1 to TRBJ1-1; D not resolved. Trimming shortened V by 2 bases and J by 5 bases, and 6 bases separated the two germline ends. CDR1 and CDR2 from the germline V gene are SQVTM and ANQGSEA. This CDR3 is built from 11 residues. CDR3 in DNA: TGCAGCGTTGAACCCAGGACTGAAGCTTTCTTT. Translation gives CSVEPRTEAFF.

This clonotype occurred many times. The chain is built from TRBV3-1 and TRBJ2-2; D not certain. CDR3 length: 18 residues. V lost 1 base, J lost 0 bases, and 15 bases lay in between. Germline V gene data show CDR1 as LGHDT and CDR2 as YNNKEL (reference sequence). The CDR3 DNA is TGTGCCAGCAGCCAAGTATACGGCCGACACACGAACACCGGGGAGCTGTTTTTT. Its translation is CASSQVYGRHTNTGELFF.

The CDR3 nucleotides are TGTGCCAGCAGCCAAGATAAAAGCGGGAGGGCCTTGGGCACAGATACGCAGTATTTT. This translates into CASSQDKSGRALGTDTQYF. V usage is TRBV3-1 and J usage is TRBJ2-3, with 10 bases aligning to TRBD2. The V gene's germline CDR1 is LGHDT and CDR2 YNNKEL (reference sequence). This CDR3 has 19 amino acids. The junction had 10 bases not matched to a gene; V was cut back by 0 bases and J by 1 base.

Remarks on this clonotype: A much bigger clone sits one base away, suggesting this may be a read error. The rearrangement links TRBV20-1 to TRBJ2-7; a weak D match, TRBD2 (6 bases). This CDR3 comprises 12 residues. The V gene's germline CDR1 is DFQATT and CDR2 SNEGSKA (reference sequence). The CDR3 reads CSAIAVFAEQHF. Here the CDR3 DNA reads TGCAGTGCTATAGCGGTTTTCGCCGAGCAGCACTTC.

The chain carries TRBV20-1 and TRBJ2-5; D might be TRBD2 (6 bases). The CDR3 contains 13 residues. Trimming removed 6 bases at V and 5 bases at J, with 16 bases between. The V gene's germline CDR1 is DFQATT and CDR2 SNEGSKA (reference sequence). The CDR3 DNA is TGCAGTGCCGGGCGGGACGGGTCGGAGACCCAGTACTTC. This codes for CSAGRDGSETQYF.

The J gene is TRBJ2-7, the V gene TRBV10-2; D not certain. The CDR3 runs to 14 residues. V lost 3 bases to trimming and J lost 2 bases, with 11 bases between them. In germline, CDR1 is WSHSY, CDR2 SAAADI. CDR3 nucleotides: TGCGCCAGCAGTGACCCTGCCGAAACCTACGAGCAGTACTTC. This encodes CASSDPAETYEQYF.

This clonotype was observed many times. V is TRBV7-2 and J is TRBJ2-7; 9 positions match TRBD2. Germline CDR1 reads SGHTA; CDR2 reads FQGNSA. V was clipped by 3 bases and J by 3 bases; unmatched bases: 6. The CDR3 extends over 15 amino acids. The CDR3 protein is CASSLVSGGIYEQYF. The CDR3 DNA reads as TGTGCCAGCAGCTTGGTTAGCGGGGGTATCTACGAGCAGTACTTC. The variable domain in full, with the rest retrieved from reference TRBV7-2 and TRBJ2-7, is GAGVSQSPSNKVTEKGKDVELRCDPISGHTALYWYRQSLGQGLEFLIYFQGNSAPDKSGLPSDRFSAERTGGSVSTLTIQRTQQEDSAVYLCASSLVSGGIYEQYFGPGTRLTVT.

The rearrangement joins TRBV20-1 to TRBJ1-5; D is undetermined. Trimming took 3 bases from V and 2 from J, leaving 11 bases between them. The CDR3 is 14 residues long. The germline V gene encodes CDR1 DFQATT and CDR2 SNEGSKA (reference sequence). The CDR3 sequence: CSASQWNGNQPQHF. The CDR3 DNA follows: TGCAGTGCTAGTCAGTGGAATGGCAATCAGCCCCAGCATTTT.

Ten or more counts support this clonotype. This chain uses TRBV11-2 with TRBJ1-2; the D gene is possibly TRBD1 (5 bases). CDR1 and CDR2 from the germline V gene are SGHAT and FQNNGV. V gave up 2 bases and J gave up 2 bases, with 15 bases separating them. There are 16 residues in the CDR3. CDR3 sequence: CASSLNDGGWNYGYTF. CDR3 nucleotide sequence: TGTGCCAGCAGCTTAAATGATGGGGGATGGAACTATGGCTACACCTTC.

This clonotype was seen a few times. This rearrangement joins TRBV20-1 to TRBJ1-5, with 7 bases matching TRBD1. Germline V lookup: CDR1 DFQATT, CDR2 SNEGSKA (reference sequence). Trimming took 3 bases from V and 5 from J; bases not matched to a gene: 7. This CDR3 region has 14 residues. The DNA for the CDR3 is TGCAGTGCTAGTGGGGGACAGAAGTATCAGCCCCAGCATTTT. Translated: CSASGGQKYQPQHF.

This clonotype has at least ten counts. This chain links TRBV7-8 with TRBJ1-6; a weak D match, TRBD1 (6 bases). The CDR3 has 18 amino acids. V dropped 5 bases and J dropped 0 bases, with 17 bases sitting between them. CDR1 and CDR2 from the germline V gene are SGHVS and FQNEAQ. CDR3 nucleotide sequence: TGTGCCAGCAGCCCTGTGTGGGGGGCAAGCTCCTATAATTCACCCCTCCACTTT. It is translated as CASSPVWGASSYNSPLHF.

The J gene is TRBJ1-6, the V gene TRBV6-5; D is ambiguous. Germline V gene sequence: CDR1 MNHEY, CDR2 SVGAGI. Trimming pared 1 base from V and 8 bases from J, leaving 6 bases between. This CDR3 has 13 residues. CDR3 in DNA: TGTGCCAGCAGTTACTTAACAGATTCACCCCTCCACTTT. This codes for CASSYLTDSPLHF.